The rows below give T cell receptor beta chains drawn from one sample of a study of blood T cell repertoires in COVID-19. The protocol was immunoSEQ multiplex PCR, while the TCRdb copy is restricted to in-frame clones and leaves out a portion. The sample shows roughly 110,000 clones, more than 70% of them seen only once. The sequenced sample was peripheral blood. Receptors were obtained from a man aged 70 or older with acute or convalescent COVID-19. The conserved cysteine and the conserved F or W are not part of the CDR3 here. Clone size, where shown, is once, few, many, or a class for clones that have expanded.

TRBV5-4 | - | 12 | ASSLGTGKETQY
TRBV6-5 | - | 10 | ASSPQAGEQY
TRBV7-9 | - | 12 | ASSLATGAAKLF
TRBV2 | - | 11 | ASSDDGRTEAF
TRBV10-2 | - | 13 | ASSDLGGGDEKLF
TRBV27 | - | 14 | ASSPYRGLSTDTQY
TRBV5-1 | - | 13 | ASSSSGADYNEQF
TRBV6-5 | - | 12 | ASTLSSGGDGYT
TRBV6-5 | - | 13 | ASSWTGTGDQPQH
TRBV2 | - | 13 | ASTIPSGVADTQY
TRBV27 | few | 12 | ASTQGNGANVLT
TRBV19 | - | 12 | ATQGTGGFQPQH
TRBV19 | - | 12 | ASSNKGLRTEAF
TRBV7-2 | - | 11 | ASSFGQANTQY
TRBV7-3 | - | 14 | ASSSSGTGGPDTQY
TRBV19 | once | 14 | ASSAVQLRGKETQY
TRBV19 | - | 15 | ASREQGRLRGNQPQH
TRBV27 | - | 16 | ASSLYIGGGSFTDTQY
TRBV6-5 | - | 14 | ASSYSISSTTDTQY
TRBV2 | - | 12 | ASSEDSHNSPLH
TRBV10-3 | - | 13 | AMGPGQANTGELF
TRBV12-3/TRBV12-4 | - | 11 | ASSYRPEGTQY
TRBV18 | - | 13 | ASSPPGGMVSPLH
TRBV6-5 | - | 12 | ASSPGDRDQPQH
TRBV10-3 | - | 14 | AISETRDSSGNTIY
TRBV5-1 | - | 11 | ASSREGSYGYT
TRBV24-1 | few | 12 | ATSDADRGETQY
TRBV18 | - | 11 | ASSPSEGTEAF
TRBV6-2/TRBV6-3 | - | 11 | ASSYFPGEGYT
TRBV3-1/TRBV3-2 | few | 10 | ASSSTGDGYT
TRBV5-1 | many | 13 | ASSLKLEGAHEQY
TRBV12-3/TRBV12-4 | - | 10 | ASRGTEGGYT
TRBV19 | - | 14 | ASSIYGQGGGGELF
TRBV7-9 | - | 12 | ASSLTPGKETQY
TRBV2 | - | 13 | ASSPGPDRGQTQY
TRBV10-1 | - | 11 | ASSDGGTDTQY
TRBV19 | - | 14 | ASSTDSSGGVETQY
TRBV19 | - | 14 | ASTGLAGGRGDTQY
TRBV5-4 | few | 12 | ASSLGQKDSPLH
TRBV3-1/TRBV3-2 | few | 15 | ASSQDTSGGGSYEQY
TRBV7-7 | - | 11 | ASSLSGNNEQF
TRBV11-2 | - | 12 | ATTAGAGPTEAF
TRBV19 | - | 14 | ASTSSDSSSGNTIY
TRBV2 | - | 11 | ASSWGLNTEAF
TRBV15 | - | 13 | ATRDRRSGNQPQH
TRBV18 | - | 12 | ASSPGTDVYEQY
TRBV18 | few | 11 | ASCKQENTEAF
TRBV12-3/TRBV12-4 | - | 11 | ASSPDRGYGYT
TRBV10-2 | - | 13 | ASLGGSGGTDTQY
TRBV15 | - | 12 | ATSSLQGPYEQY